This TCR beta chain was identified during a study of blood T cell repertoires in COVID-19. Across the whole study: Sites in the United States, Italy and Spain provided acute and convalescent COVID-19 samples. Sample material is recorded as cDNA or gDNA derived from T cells, B-cell-depleted T cells, or PBMCs.

Source study methods: Cell counts per sample came from amplifying reference gene primers. Assay: immunoSEQ multiplex PCR; the TCRdb copy retains only in-frame clones and omits some. Clone size and V and J calls were adopted from that table, with D and trimming inferred from the DNA. The sample carries roughly 200,000 clones, about 87% recorded once. V gave up 10 bases and J gave up 5 bases; unmatched junction bases: 4. The CDR3 has 14 amino acids. The germline V gene encodes CDR1 KGHDR and CDR2 SFDVKD. Sequencing used peripheral blood. The chain couples TRBV24-1 to TRBJ2-1; 13 nucleotides agree with TRBD2. This TCR derives from a man in his 70s with acute or convalescent COVID-19. The chain's CDR3 is CATRTSGSDNEQFF. The CDR3 DNA reads as TGTGCCACTAGGACTAGCGGGAGCGACAATGAGCAGTTCTTC.